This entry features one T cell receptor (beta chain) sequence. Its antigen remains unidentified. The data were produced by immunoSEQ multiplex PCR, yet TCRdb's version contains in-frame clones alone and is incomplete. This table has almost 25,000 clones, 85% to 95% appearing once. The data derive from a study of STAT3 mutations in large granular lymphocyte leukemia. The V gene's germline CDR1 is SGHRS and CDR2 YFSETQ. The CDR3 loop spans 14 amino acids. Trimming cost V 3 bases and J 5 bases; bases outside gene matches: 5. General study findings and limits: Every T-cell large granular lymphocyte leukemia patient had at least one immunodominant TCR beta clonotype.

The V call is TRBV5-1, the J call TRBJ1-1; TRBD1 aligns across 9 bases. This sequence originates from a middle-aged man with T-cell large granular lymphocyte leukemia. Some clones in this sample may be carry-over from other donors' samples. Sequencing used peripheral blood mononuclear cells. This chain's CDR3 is CASSSGQGWTEAFF. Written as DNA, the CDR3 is TGCGCCAGCAGCTCTGGACAGGGGTGGACTGAAGCTTTCTTT.